Below, one T cell receptor (beta chain) is given with its context. In the original analysis: Reference gene primer amplification in the assay estimated nucleated cell counts. TCRdb keeps only in-frame clones here, not all; method: immunoSEQ multiplex PCR. V and J calls and clone size are those listed in that table; D and trimming were worked out from the DNA. This sample has 150,000 to 200,000 clones, with around 83% found just once. These data originate in a study of blood T cell repertoires in COVID-19. This TCR was recovered from a woman aged 40 to 55 in a cohort exposed to, infected with or recovered from COVID-19 (not recorded which). Material for sequencing was PBMCs or T cells enriched from blood (not recorded which).

CDR3 loop: CASSVITGNTEAFF. The CDR3 DNA follows: TGTGCCAGCAGCGTCATCACAGGGAACACTGAAGCTTTCTTT. V usage is TRBV9 and J usage is TRBJ1-1; maybe TRBD1 (5 bases). CDR1 and CDR2 from the germline V gene are SGDLS and YYNGEE. This CDR3 is built from 14 residues. Trimming cost V 2 bases and J 1 base, with 9 bases left between them.